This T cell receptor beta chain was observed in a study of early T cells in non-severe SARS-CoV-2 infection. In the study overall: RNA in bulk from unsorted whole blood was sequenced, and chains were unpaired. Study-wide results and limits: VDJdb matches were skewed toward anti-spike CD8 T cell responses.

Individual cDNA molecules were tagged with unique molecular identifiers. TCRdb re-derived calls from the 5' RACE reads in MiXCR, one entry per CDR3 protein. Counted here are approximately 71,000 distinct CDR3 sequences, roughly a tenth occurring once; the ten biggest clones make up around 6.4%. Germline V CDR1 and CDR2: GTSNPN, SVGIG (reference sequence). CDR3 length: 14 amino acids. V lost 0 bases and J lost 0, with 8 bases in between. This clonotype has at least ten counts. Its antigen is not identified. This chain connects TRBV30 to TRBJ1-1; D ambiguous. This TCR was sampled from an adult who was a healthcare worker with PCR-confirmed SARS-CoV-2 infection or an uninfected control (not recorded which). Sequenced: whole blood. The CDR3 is CAWSVVGLNTEAFF. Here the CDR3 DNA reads TGTGCCTGGAGTGTGGTGGGGTTGAACACTGAAGCTTTCTTT.